The following is a TCR beta chain sequence with its context. The record originates from a study of OX40 agonist ivuxolimab in advanced cancers. Germline trimming cut 0 bases from V and 1 base from J; bases unmatched to any gene: 8. From germline, CDR1 is SGDLS and CDR2 YYNGEE. The CDR3 totals 18 residues. Clones were read by immunoSEQ multiplex PCR, and TCRdb kept only the in-frame ones, dropping some. The table has about 33,000 clones, around 84% seen once; the top ten hold about a fifth. Specimen: CD4+ or CD8+ T cells sorted from blood, collected in a trial of the OX40 agonist ivuxolimab. This sequence originates from an adult with an advanced solid tumor such as melanoma, head and neck, liver or kidney cancer. This chain connects TRBV9 to TRBJ2-2; 8 positions agree with TRBD2. The DNA for the CDR3 is TGTGCCAGCAGCGTAGGAGATAGCGGGACGGAGAACACCGGGGAGCTGTTTTTT. Its protein product is CASSVGDSGTENTGELFF.